This TCR beta chain was recovered during a study of shared clonotypes between healthy human individuals. Some clones are missing from TCRdb's copy, which holds only in-frame ones; the method was immunoSEQ multiplex PCR. The sample carries about 2.3 million clones, approximately 95% recorded once. This clone has only a few counts. Its antigen is undetermined. CD45RA+ naive and CD45RA-negative memory subsets were separated from CD4+ cells. Germline V CDR1 and CDR2: KGHSH, LQKENI. The V end was cut by 5 bases, the J end by 1 base, with 14 bases between. This CDR3 has 16 residues. Study results and limitations: Across a handful of donors, naive CD4 shared 5% to 6%, naive CD8 more than 3%, memory CD4 2% to 2.5%, memory CD8 over 0.3%. Only a few donors were included, so the genetic and exposure-history diversity represented was limited. Clonotypes not shared had lower generation probabilities than those common to all four donors.

The sequence was collected from a man younger than 35 in good health. Some clones in this sample may be carry-over from other donors' samples. This rearrangement joins TRBV18 to TRBJ2-2; D is possibly TRBD2 (5 bases). Sequencing was carried out using naive CD4+ T cells from PBMCs. The subset here: CD45RA+ positively selected. CDR3 coding DNA: TGTGCCAGCTCAATAATCCAAGCGGAGAACACCGGGGAGCTGTTTTTT. It yields the protein CASSIIQAENTGELFF.